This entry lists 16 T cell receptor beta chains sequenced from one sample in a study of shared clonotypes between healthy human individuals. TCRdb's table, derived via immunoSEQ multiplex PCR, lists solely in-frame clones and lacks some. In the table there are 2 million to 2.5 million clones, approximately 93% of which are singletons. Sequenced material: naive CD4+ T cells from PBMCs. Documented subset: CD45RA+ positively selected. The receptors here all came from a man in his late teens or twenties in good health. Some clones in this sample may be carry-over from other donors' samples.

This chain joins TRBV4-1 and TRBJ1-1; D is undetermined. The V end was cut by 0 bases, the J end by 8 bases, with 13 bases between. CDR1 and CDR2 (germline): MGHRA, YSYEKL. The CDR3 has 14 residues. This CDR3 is CASSQDEGGLEAFF. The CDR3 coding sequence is TGCGCCAGCAGCCAAGACGAGGGCGGTCTGGAAGCTTTCTTT.

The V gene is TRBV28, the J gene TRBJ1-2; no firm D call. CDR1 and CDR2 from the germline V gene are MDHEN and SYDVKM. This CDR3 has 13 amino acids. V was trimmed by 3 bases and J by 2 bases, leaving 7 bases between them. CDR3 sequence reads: CASSFVLNYGYTF. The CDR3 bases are TGTGCCAGCAGTTTTGTCTTGAACTATGGCTACACCTTC.

The CDR3 loop reads CASSPAGLGRDTQYF. In DNA form, the CDR3 reads TGTGCCAGTAGCCCGGCGGGACTGGGGAGGGATACGCAGTATTTT. The genes are TRBV19 and TRBJ2-3; a possible D gene is TRBD2 (6 bases). Deletions cut 6 bases from V and 6 bases from J, with 19 bases between. This CDR3 comprises 15 residues. Germline V gene sequence: CDR1 LNHDA, CDR2 SQIVND (reference sequence). Based on the CDR3 plus reference TRBV19 and TRBJ2-3, the full variable domain is DGGITQSPKYLFRKEGQNVTLSCEQNLNHDAMYWYRQDPGQGLRLIYYSQIVNDFQKGDIAEGYSVSREKKESFPLTVTSAQKNPTAFYLCASSPAGLGRDTQYFGPGTRLTVL.

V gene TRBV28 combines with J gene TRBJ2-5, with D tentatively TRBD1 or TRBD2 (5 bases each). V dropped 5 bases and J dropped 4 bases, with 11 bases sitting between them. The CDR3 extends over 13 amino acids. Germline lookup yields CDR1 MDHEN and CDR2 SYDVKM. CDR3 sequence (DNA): TGTGCCAGCAGTGAGGGGCGAAGAGAGACCCAGTACTTC. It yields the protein CASSEGRRETQYF.

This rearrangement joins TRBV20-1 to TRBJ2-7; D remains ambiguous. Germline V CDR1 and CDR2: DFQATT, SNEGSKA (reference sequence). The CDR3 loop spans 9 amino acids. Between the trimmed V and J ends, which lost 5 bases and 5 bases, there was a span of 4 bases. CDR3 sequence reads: CSAEDEQYF. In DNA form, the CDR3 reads TGCAGTGCTGAGGACGAGCAGTACTTC.

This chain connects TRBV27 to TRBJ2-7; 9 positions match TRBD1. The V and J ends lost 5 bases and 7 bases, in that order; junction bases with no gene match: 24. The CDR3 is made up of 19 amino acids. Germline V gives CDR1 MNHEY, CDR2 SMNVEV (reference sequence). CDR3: CASSPPPGGSGTGRREQYF. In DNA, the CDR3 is TGTGCCAGCAGTCCCCCTCCCGGTGGATCCGGGACAGGGAGGAGGGAGCAGTACTTC.

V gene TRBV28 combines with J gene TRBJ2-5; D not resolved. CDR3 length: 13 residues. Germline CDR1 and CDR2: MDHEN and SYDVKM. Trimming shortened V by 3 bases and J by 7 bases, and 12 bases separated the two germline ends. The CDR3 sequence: CASSFMAAGTQYF. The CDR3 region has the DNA TGTGCCAGCAGTTTTATGGCGGCCGGGACCCAGTACTTC.

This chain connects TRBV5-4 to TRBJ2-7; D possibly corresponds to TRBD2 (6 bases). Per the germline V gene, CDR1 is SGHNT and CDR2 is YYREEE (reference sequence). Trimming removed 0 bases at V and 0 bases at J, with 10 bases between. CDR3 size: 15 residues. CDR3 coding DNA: TGTGCCAGCAGCTTGGGGCTAGCGAACTCCTACGAGCAGTACTTC. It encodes CASSLGLANSYEQYF.

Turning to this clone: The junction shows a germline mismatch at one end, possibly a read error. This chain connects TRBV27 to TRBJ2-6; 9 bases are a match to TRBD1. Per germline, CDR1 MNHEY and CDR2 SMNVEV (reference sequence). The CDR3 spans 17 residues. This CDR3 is CACSRGQGISGANVLTF. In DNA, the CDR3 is TGTGCCTGCAGTAGGGGACAGGGAATATCTGGGGCCAACGTCCTGACTTTC.

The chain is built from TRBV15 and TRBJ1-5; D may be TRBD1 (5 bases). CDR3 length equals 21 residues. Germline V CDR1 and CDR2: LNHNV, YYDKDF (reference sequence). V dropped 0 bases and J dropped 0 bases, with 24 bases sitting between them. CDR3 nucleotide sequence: TGTGCCACCAGCAGAGATCCTTCGCCCGGGACGGAGAGATATAGCAATCAGCCCCAGCATTTT. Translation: CATSRDPSPGTERYSNQPQHF.

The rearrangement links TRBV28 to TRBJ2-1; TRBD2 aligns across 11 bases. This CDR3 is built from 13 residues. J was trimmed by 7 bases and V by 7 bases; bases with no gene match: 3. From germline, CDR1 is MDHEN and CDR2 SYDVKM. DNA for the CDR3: TGTGCCAGCAATGTAGCGGGAGGGAATGAGCAGTTCTTC. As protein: CASNVAGGNEQFF.

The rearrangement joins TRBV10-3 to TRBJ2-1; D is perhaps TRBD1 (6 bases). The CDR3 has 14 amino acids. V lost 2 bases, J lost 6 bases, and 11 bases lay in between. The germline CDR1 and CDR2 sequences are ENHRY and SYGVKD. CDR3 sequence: CAISEGQLGNEQFF. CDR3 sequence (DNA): TGTGCCATCAGTGAGGGACAGCTTGGCAATGAGCAGTTCTTC.

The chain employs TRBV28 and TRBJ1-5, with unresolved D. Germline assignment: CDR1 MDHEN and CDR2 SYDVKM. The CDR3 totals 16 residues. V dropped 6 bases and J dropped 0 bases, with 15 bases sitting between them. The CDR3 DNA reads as TGTGCCAGCAGCCTTATGACACGGGGTAGCAATCAGCCCCAGCATTTT. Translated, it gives CASSLMTRGSNQPQHF.

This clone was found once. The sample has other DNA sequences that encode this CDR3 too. The CDR3 protein is CASSLDQTDTQYF. The CDR3 nucleotides read TGTGCCAGCAGCCTAGATCAGACAGATACGCAGTATTTT. This rearrangement joins TRBV5-6 to TRBJ2-3; D is unresolved. Trimming shortened V by 4 bases and J by 3 bases, and 9 bases separated the two germline ends. CDR1 SGHDT and CDR2 YYEEEE come from the germline V gene. This CDR3 region has 13 residues.

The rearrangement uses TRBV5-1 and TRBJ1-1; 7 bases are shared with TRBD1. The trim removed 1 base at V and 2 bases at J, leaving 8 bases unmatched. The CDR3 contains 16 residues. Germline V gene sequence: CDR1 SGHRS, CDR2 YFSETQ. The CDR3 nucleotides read TGCGCCAGCAGCTTGTTCGGCACAGGGGCAAACACTGAAGCTTTCTTT. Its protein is CASSLFGTGANTEAFF. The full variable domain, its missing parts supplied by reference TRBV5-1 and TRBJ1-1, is KAGVTQTPRYLIKTRGQQVTLSCSPISGHRSVSWYQQTPGQGLQFLFEYFSETQRNKGNFPGRFSGRQFSNSRSEMNVSTLELGDSALYLCASSLFGTGANTEAFFGQGTRLTVV.

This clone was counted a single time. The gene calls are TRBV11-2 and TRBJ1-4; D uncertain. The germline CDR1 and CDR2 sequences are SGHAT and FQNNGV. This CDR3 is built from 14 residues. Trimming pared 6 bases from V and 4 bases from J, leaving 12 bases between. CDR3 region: CASSRSRSNEKLFF. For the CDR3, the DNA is TGTGCCAGCAGTCGCAGCCGGAGTAATGAAAAACTGTTTTTT.